Included here is one TCR beta chain sequence, with context. Antigen unknown. Libraries were prepared by immunoSEQ multiplex PCR; TCRdb keeps only in-frame clonotypes and omits some of them. Altogether 60,000 to 85,000 clones are present, more than 80% being singletons, with the ten largest covering over 0.7%. This sample was included in a study of a mutant IDH1 vaccine in newly diagnosed glioma. Unmatched junction bases numbered 9, after V lost 2 bases and J lost 8 bases. CDR3 length: 16 residues. Germline V gene data show CDR1 as MNHNY and CDR2 as SVGAGI (reference sequence). Time point meaning: week 23, last vaccination. All doses held 300 ug of mutant IDH1 20-mer peptide, with topical imiquimod.

V is TRBV6-6 and J is TRBJ1-6, with 7 positions matching TRBD1. The sample in question was PBMCs, obtained from a glioma patient whose treatment included an IDH1 peptide vaccine. This sequence was found in a woman between 45 and 60 years old with glioma. The CDR3 nucleotides are TGTGCCAGCAGTTACCCGGGACAGATCCCCGATTCACCCCTCCACTTT. Encoded protein: CASSYPGQIPDSPLHF.